This T cell receptor beta chain was identified in a study of monozygotic twins with inflammatory bowel disease (dated by TCRdb to the late 2010s). Background on the whole study: The complete study included about 30 monozygotic twin pairs: 19 IBD-discordant Danish pairs and nine German pairs, of which four were IBD-concordant and five were IBD-discordant. The search for disease-associated traits relied mainly on comparing, within discordant pairs, IBD patients with their genetically identical healthy co-twins. Each individual had, on average, about 151 000 unique TCRalpha sequences and 181 000 unique TCRbeta sequences available for analysis.

General findings and caveats noted by the study authors: No difference in repertoire similarity was observed between concordant and discordant twins, possibly owing to limited statistical power. Because patients were on differing immunosuppressive treatments, the repertoires may have picked up extra background noise and inter-individual variability. Distinction between different T cell subtypes could not be achieved in the analysis. Fewer clonotypes were shared with other individuals by IBD patients than by healthy twins, most markedly in patients showing signs of disease activity. IBD patients had lower TCRbeta repertoire diversity, measured by the inverse Simpson index, than their healthy co-twins. The results gave no support for a single strong signal or clonotype linked to IBD.

From each donor, a roughly 2.5 ml peripheral blood sample was collected into PAXgene tubes and stored at -80 degrees C. Without any T cell sorting, total RNA was extracted from whole blood using the PAXgene blood miRNA kit on an automated QIAcube. Peripheral blood from monozygotic twin pairs, either concordant or discordant for inflammatory bowel disease, underwent deep TCRalpha and TCRbeta repertoire profiling that used unique molecular barcoding. Smoking habits were recorded for all twin pairs, and each individual was classified as a current, former or never smoker. A note on this clonotype: Its antigen is unknown.

The library was produced with 5' RACE. For each TCR library, approximately 4,000 ng of total RNA was used. For each sample, cDNA was synthesized in eight separate reactions using SMARTScribe reverse transcriptase. Unique molecular identifiers containing a 6-nucleotide sample barcode were introduced through template switching during cDNA synthesis. TCRalpha and TCRbeta cDNA was amplified in two nested PCRs of roughly 17 and 9 cycles, and bead purification was carried out after each PCR. Before amplification, the cDNA was treated with uracil DNA-glycosylase and purified using the QIAquick PCR purification kit. In the second PCR, Illumina TruSeq-compatible adapters and sample-specific barcodes were added. Library quality and concentration were checked on TapeStation and Qubit, and libraries were pooled at 4.5 to 5.5 ng each. Pooled libraries were sequenced on an Illumina HiSeq2500 single-index Rapid Run with 2 x 100 bp reads and custom sequencing primers. On the study's bioinformatics: UMI-based consensus assembly with MiGEC version 1.2.6 was used to correct PCR and sequencing errors. MiXCR version 2.1.1 was used to carry out V(D)J alignment, clonotype assembly and CDR3 extraction. To normalise gene usage, clonotype sharing and MAIT/NKT TCR abundance, the analysis used the top 1000, 10 000 and 20 000 clonotypes per sample. Diversity was computed as the inverse Simpson index with the vegan R package after downsampling to 27 000 UMIs. Statistical testing used paired Mann-Whitney U tests on the discordant twin pairs and applied Benjamini-Hochberg correction for multiple testing. The reads, reprocessed by TCRdb, yield one row per CDR3 protein sequence and no DNA. TCRdb assigned the V and J calls; the authors' analysis was not used. The sample's clone listing holds 200,000 to 250,000 distinct CDR3 sequences. The ten largest clones add up to 1.6% of the sample.

Its CDR3 holds 14 amino acids, cysteine through phenylalanine. The DNA is not on file. CDR1 and CDR2 (SGHRS, YFSETQ) derive from the germline V gene. This clonotype originated in a human donor with ulcerative colitis or Crohn's disease, or a healthy co-twin of an affected twin (not recorded which). The sample taken for sequencing was blood. This receptor chain uses TRBV5-1 and TRBJ2-5. For the CDR3, the sequence is CASSSQVGLETQYF.